This is a list of T cell receptor beta chains from one sample in a study of shared clonotypes between healthy human individuals. Assay: immunoSEQ multiplex PCR; the TCRdb copy retains only in-frame clones and omits some. The sample includes about 1,800,000 clones, roughly 95% seen only once; the top ten take under 1.5%. The sequenced sample consisted of naive CD8+ T cells sorted from blood. The receptors shown here come from a man aged 18 to 29 in good health. CDR3s include the opening cysteine and the closing phenylalanine or tryptophan. The D gene is left open where the match is weak.

d_gene	v_gene	CDR3aa
TRBD1	TRBV4-1	CASSQVQGEVEKLFF
TRBD2	TRBV9	CASSVDGEGIDEQYF
.	TRBV27	CATRPWGASTDTQYF
.	TRBV19	CASSMIWGTTGELFF
TRBD1	TRBV10-3	CAISYAGTGGEVNYGYTF
TRBD1	TRBV5-6	CASSFQGGQVAFF
.	TRBV7-9	CASSTRELAAYNEQFF
.	TRBV27	CASSPTLIPSYEQYF
.	TRBV18	CASSPDSTDTQYF
TRBD2	TRBV5-1	CASSLLAGLLTDTQYF
.	TRBV6-5	CASSYSWQPPYYGYTF
TRBD2	TRBV13	CASSASGGPYEQYF
.	TRBV11-2	CASSLGGRNTEAFF
TRBD1	TRBV4-1	CASSQQGAPAMNTEAFF
.	TRBV30	CACSMAGNGYTF
.	TRBV30	CAWAGGGGYGYTF
TRBD1	TRBV9	CASSTLSGTDADTQYF
TRBD2	TRBV7-9	CASSLGGRANEQFF
.	TRBV4-3	CASSQVWGGVDTEAFF
.	TRBV5-4	CASSLGDGDNEQFF
.	TRBV4-3	CASSQEEGGTYNEQFF
TRBD1	TRBV30	CAWSVDRGTEAFF
.	TRBV6-1	CASSEGDPLFF
TRBD1	TRBV5-4	CASSLDRGGESYTF
.	TRBV5-4	CASSLPGRGMNTEAFF
TRBD1	TRBV25-1	CASSTRDSSYNEQFF
.	TRBV25-1	CASSVGVYEQYF